One sample yielded the 10 T cell receptor beta chains listed below, sequenced in a study of cytomegalovirus exposure and HLA in healthy donors (dated by TCRdb to between 2016 and 2019). The method behind the library was the immunoSEQ multiplex PCR assay. What TCRdb holds here is the immuneACCESS table cut down to in-frame rearrangements. Part of the clones is not present; checked against another copy, under half of the missing clones reflect an unresolved V gene, and the others are unexplained. The sample includes 150,000 to 200,000 clones, with approximately 82% observed a single time. The ten largest clones represent around 15% of the sample. Source material: PBMCs. These receptors originate from a woman aged 25 to 39 in good health and CMV-seropositive.

This clone appeared once. V and J are TRBV27 and TRBJ2-3; weak D call: TRBD2 (6 bases). The CDR3 covers 15 residues. The V gene lost 11 bases and the J gene lost 1 base, with 19 bases spanning the gap. The germline CDR1 and CDR2 sequences are MNHEY and SMNVEV (reference sequence). The CDR3 here is CASGAGPHGTDTQYF. Here the CDR3 DNA reads TGTGCCTCAGGAGCGGGCCCCCATGGCACAGATACGCAGTATTTT.

The chain is built from TRBV6-1 and TRBJ1-2; 8 bases fit TRBD1. Germline loops: CDR1 MNHNS, CDR2 SASEGT. J was trimmed by 6 bases and V by 7 bases; bases with no gene match: 4. CDR3 length equals 12 residues. The CDR3 here is CASTLQGDGYTF. The CDR3 DNA reads as TGTGCCAGCACCCTACAGGGGGATGGCTACACCTTC.

The genes are TRBV2 and TRBJ2-7, with a tentative D call TRBD1 (6 bases). CDR3 length: 15 amino acids. Germline values: CDR1 SNHLY, CDR2 FYNNEI. V gave up 4 bases and J gave up 3 bases, with 16 bases separating them. The DNA for the CDR3 is TGTGCCAGCAGTGCCCCCAACAGGGAGCGCTACGAGCAGTACTTC. Amino acids: CASSAPNRERYEQYF.

The chain couples TRBV27 to TRBJ1-5; 9 bases are a match to TRBD1. The germline V gene encodes CDR1 MNHEY and CDR2 SMNVEV (reference sequence). The length of the CDR3 is 15 residues. J gave up 2 bases and V 5 bases, and 4 bases lay outside the gene matches. CDR3 in amino acids: CASSPGTGRNQPQHF. As DNA, the CDR3 is TGTGCCAGCAGTCCCGGGACAGGGCGCAATCAGCCCCAGCATTTT.

The chain has TRBV7-2 and TRBJ2-1; 12 positions agree with TRBD2. The V and J ends lost 3 bases and 1 base, in that order; junction bases with no gene match: 10. This CDR3 has 19 amino acids. Per germline, CDR1 SGHTA and CDR2 FQGNSA. CDR3 coding DNA: TGTGCCAGCAGCTTCGGGAGGGTACTAGCGGGAGGTTCCTACAATGAGCAGTTCTTC. Protein: CASSFGRVLAGGSYNEQFF. Variable domain in full (rest from reference TRBV7-2 and TRBJ2-1): GAGVSQSPSNKVTEKGKDVELRCDPISGHTALYWYRQSLGQGLEFLIYFQGNSAPDKSGLPSDRFSAERTGGSVSTLTIQRTQQEDSAVYLCASSFGRVLAGGSYNEQFFGPGTRLTVL.

This clone appeared once. V and J are TRBV25-1 and TRBJ2-7; perhaps TRBD1 as D (5 bases). CDR3 length: 13 residues. V was pared by 2 bases and J by 5 bases, with 10 bases between. Germline V gene sequence: CDR1 MGHDK, CDR2 SYGVNS. This CDR3 is CASSEQGVHEQYF. DNA for the CDR3: TGTGCCAGCAGTGAACAGGGTGTTCACGAGCAGTACTTC.

On this clone: This sample also contains other DNA sequences that code for the same CDR3. The chain couples TRBV5-1 to TRBJ2-1; 9 bases agree with TRBD2. With V trimmed by 0 bases and J by 0 bases, 1 base remained unmatched. This CDR3 has 16 amino acids. Germline CDR1 reads SGHRS; CDR2 reads YFSETQ. The CDR3 nucleotides read TGCGCCAGCAGCTTGGAAGCGGGGGGCTCCTACAATGAGCAGTTCTTC. Protein product: CASSLEAGGSYNEQFF. Complete variable domain (other parts from reference TRBV5-1 and TRBJ2-1): KAGVTQTPRYLIKTRGQQVTLSCSPISGHRSVSWYQQTPGQGLQFLFEYFSETQRNKGNFPGRFSGRQFSNSRSEMNVSTLELGDSALYLCASSLEAGGSYNEQFFGPGTRLTVL.

The chain has TRBV6-1 and TRBJ2-1, with D perhaps TRBD2 (5 bases). The V gene lost 2 bases and the J gene lost 6 bases, with 23 bases spanning the gap. The CDR3 has 18 amino acids. In germline, CDR1 is MNHNS, CDR2 SASEGT. The CDR3 reads CASSEMGLATAFTNEQFF. Written as DNA, the CDR3 is TGTGCCAGCAGTGAAATGGGCCTAGCAACCGCTTTTACCAATGAGCAGTTCTTC.

The chain couples TRBV6-1 to TRBJ1-5; 7 nucleotides align to TRBD1. CDR1 is MNHNS and CDR2 is SASEGT in the germline V gene. This CDR3 has 15 residues. Losses at the gene ends were 5 bases for V and 0 bases for J; bases not matched to a gene: 4. The CDR3 is CASSPGTDSNQPQHF. CDR3 coding DNA: TGTGCCAGCAGTCCGGGGACAGATAGCAATCAGCCCCAGCATTTT.

The rearrangement uses TRBV19 and TRBJ2-3; 8 bases are shared with TRBD2. This CDR3 comprises 16 residues. Germline assignment: CDR1 LNHDA and CDR2 SQIVND (reference sequence). The J segment lost 3 bases and the V segment lost 6 bases, leaving 11 bases of the junction unmatched. The CDR3 region has the DNA TGTGCCAGTAGCCCTGTTAGCGGGATAGGGACAGATACGCAGTATTTT. This gives the protein CASSPVSGIGTDTQYF.